Listed below are T cell receptor beta chains from one sample, sequenced in a study of T cells in Graves' hyperthyroidism and ophthalmopathy. One entry per CDR3 protein, called by TCRdb with MiXCR from the multiplex PCR reads. Altogether some 620,000 distinct CDR3 sequences are present, roughly 17% being singletons, with the ten largest covering approximately 3.8%. The sequenced sample consisted of blood. These receptors were collected from a woman younger than 45 with Graves' hyperthyroidism. CDR3s include the opening cysteine and the closing phenylalanine or tryptophan. Fields, in order: D gene, V gene, J gene, clone size, CDR3 DNA, CDR3 protein. A D gene is named only where the DNA matches it firmly. Clone sizes are given selectively: once, few, many, or a class where the clone is expanded.

TRBD2	TRBV4-3	TRBJ2-7	few	TGCGCCAGCAGCCAAGAAAGGCTAGCGGTCAATTCCTACGAGCAGTACTTC	CASSQERLAVNSYEQYF
TRBD2	TRBV12-3/TRBV12-4	TRBJ2-7	-	TGTGCCAGCAGTTCGGGACTAGCGGGTCCCGGGGAGCAGTACTTC	CASSSGLAGPGEQYF
-	TRBV9	TRBJ2-6	few	TGTGCCAGCAGCGTAGGGGCGGGACCCTCTGGGGCCAACGTCCTGACTTTC	CASSVGAGPSGANVLTF
TRBD1	TRBV29-1	TRBJ1-1	once	TGCAGCGCTACTTTGGACAGGCGTATTTTCTTT	CSATLDRRIFF
-	TRBV6-6	TRBJ1-5	-	TGTGCCAGCAGTTACTCTAACAATCAGCCCCAGCATTTT	CASSYSNNQPQHF
-	TRBV2	TRBJ1-1	few	TGTGCCAGCAGAGGACAACCTACTCAGAACACTGAAGCTTTCTTT	CASRGQPTQNTEAFF
-	TRBV7-3	TRBJ1-6	-	TGTGCCAGCAGCTTAATACGGCAGGGGAGTTCACCCCTCCACTTT	CASSLIRQGSSPLHF
-	TRBV3-1	TRBJ2-1	many	TGTGCCAGCAGCCAAGATGCAGCGGAGCCCTACAATGAGCAGTTCTTC	CASSQDAAEPYNEQFF
-	TRBV5-1	TRBJ1-4	many	TGCGCCAGCAGCCGCGGGGGGACGGAGAATGAAAAACTGTTTTTT	CASSRGGTENEKLFF
-	TRBV5-1	TRBJ2-5	many	TGCGCCAGCAGCTTGGGGAGGGCCGGAGAGACCCAGTACTTC	CASSLGRAGETQYF
-	TRBV7-8	TRBJ2-3	many	TGTGCCAGCAGCTTCGGACTATCTAGCACAGATACGCAGTATTTT	CASSFGLSSTDTQYF
-	TRBV6-6	TRBJ2-5	many	TGTGCCAGCAGTTACGATACGGAGACCCAGTACTTC	CASSYDTETQYF
-	TRBV5-1	TRBJ1-2	many	TGCGCCAGCAGCTTGACCGGGGAGGGCTATGGCTACACCTTC	CASSLTGEGYGYTF
TRBD2	TRBV2	TRBJ2-7	many	TGTGCCAGCTTTCTAGCGGGAGGCTACGAGCAGTACTTC	CASFLAGGYEQYF
TRBD2	TRBV12-3/TRBV12-4	TRBJ2-7	many	TGTGCCAGGCCCAGACTAGCGGGAGAACGGGAGCAGTACTTC	CARPRLAGEREQYF
TRBD1	TRBV5-1	TRBJ2-3	many	TGCGCCAGCAGCTCCGCCCCCGGACAGGCTAGCACAGATACGCAGTATTTT	CASSSAPGQASTDTQYF
TRBD2	TRBV13	TRBJ2-1	-	TGTGCCAGCAGCTCCGCTCTACTAGCGGGAGGGAGGAGTAATGAGCAGTTCTTC	CASSSALLAGGRSNEQFF
TRBD1	TRBV27	TRBJ2-3	-	TGTGCCCGCAGTTTAGGGGGCAAAGATACGCAGTATTTT	CARSLGGKDTQYF
TRBD1	TRBV20-1	TRBJ2-5	many	TGCAGTGCCAGACTTACTGACAGGGGGTTGGAGACCCAGTACTTC	CSARLTDRGLETQYF
TRBD2	TRBV5-6	TRBJ2-3	-	TGTGCCAGCAGCTTGGTCGGGAGGGCCAAGGAAGATACGCAGTATTTT	CASSLVGRAKEDTQYF
-	TRBV28	TRBJ2-5	-	TGTGCCAGCACGCGGGTCGGAGAGACCCAGTACTTC	CASTRVGETQYF
-	TRBV28	TRBJ2-7	-	TGTGCCAGCAGTTTAGTTGATAGCGGCGACTACGAGCAGTACTTC	CASSLVDSGDYEQYF
TRBD1	TRBV19	TRBJ2-7	many	TGTGCCAGTTCCGGGACAGAGTCCTACGAGCAGTACTTC	CASSGTESYEQYF
-	TRBV18	TRBJ1-3	few	TGTGCCAGCTCACCCTCATCCCTCCCCTCTGGAAACACCATATATTTT	CASSPSSLPSGNTIYF
-	TRBV11-2	TRBJ2-1	many	TGTGCCAGCAGCTTGATCGGTTTTACCTTAGGGCAGTTCTTC	CASSLIGFTLGQFF
-	TRBV2	TRBJ2-2	few	TGTGCCAGCAGTGAAGACTTTTCAGGCACCGGGGAGCTGTTTTTT	CASSEDFSGTGELFF
TRBD2	TRBV20-1	TRBJ2-3	many	TGCAGTGCAACTAGCGGGAGTTATGATAGCACAGATACGCAGTATTTT	CSATSGSYDSTDTQYF
-	TRBV7-8	TRBJ2-6	few	TGTGCCAGCAGCTCAACCCCGGCGGGGTCTGGGGCCAACGTCCTGACTTTC	CASSSTPAGSGANVLTF
-	TRBV6-2/TRBV6-3	TRBJ2-7	few	TGTGCCAGCAGTTACGTAGCGACAAGGTCACGCTACGAGCAGTACTTC	CASSYVATRSRYEQYF
-	TRBV6-1	TRBJ2-7	many	TGTGCCAGCAGTGGACAGAACTCCTACGAGCAGTACTTC	CASSGQNSYEQYF
-	TRBV2	TRBJ1-1	many	TGTGCCAGTTTTGGGGAGTACACTGAAGCTTTCTTT	CASFGEYTEAFF
-	TRBV20-1	TRBJ1-3	-	TGCAGTGCTAGAGAAGGGGGGACTGCCTCTGGAAACACCATATATTTT	CSAREGGTASGNTIYF
-	TRBV12-3/TRBV12-4	TRBJ2-7	many	TGTGCCAGCAGAAGGGGTGCCACCTACGAGCAGTACTTC	CASRRGATYEQYF
-	TRBV7-2	TRBJ2-3	many	TGTGCCAGCAGCCCTACTAGTTTCAACACAGATACGCAGTATTTT	CASSPTSFNTDTQYF
TRBD2	TRBV28	TRBJ2-2	-	TGTGCCAGCAGTCGTGTCGATTTTAGCGGGACCACCGGGGAGCTGTTTTTT	CASSRVDFSGTTGELFF
-	TRBV2	TRBJ1-6	few	TGTGCCAGCAGTGTGTGGGCAGTGGGATCTACAAATTCACCCCTCCACTTT	CASSVWAVGSTNSPLHF
-	TRBV2	TRBJ1-3	few	TGTGCCAGCAGTAAAGGACAGACCGCTGGAAACACCATATATTTT	CASSKGQTAGNTIYF
TRBD2	TRBV6-1	TRBJ2-7	few	TGTGCCAGCAGTCCCAGCGGGAGGGCCACATACGAGCAGTACTTC	CASSPSGRATYEQYF
-	TRBV2	TRBJ2-3	many	TGTGCCAGCAGTGAAGGGGGGCAGATCAATCCGCAGTATTTT	CASSEGGQINPQYF
-	TRBV12-5	TRBJ2-5	-	TGTGCTAGTGGGTCACTAACTCCCCAAGAGACCCAGTACTTC	CASGSLTPQETQYF
TRBD2	TRBV4-2	TRBJ2-4	few	TGTGCCAGCAGCCGAGGACTAGCTGGGTTCGCCAAAAACATTCAGTACTTC	CASSRGLAGFAKNIQYF
-	TRBV6-2/TRBV6-3	TRBJ2-1	few	TGTGCCAGCGGAGAAACCGGGGGCCCCGCTGAGCAGTTCTTC	CASGETGGPAEQFF
TRBD2	TRBV20-1	TRBJ2-1	-	TGCAGTGCTAGACTAGCGGAGGGCGGGGATGAGCAGTTCTTC	CSARLAEGGDEQFF
-	TRBV20-1	TRBJ2-3	many	TGCAGTGGGTCCTTTAGATCTGGCACAGATACGCAGTATTTT	CSGSFRSGTDTQYF
-	TRBV18	TRBJ2-3	-	TGTGCCAGCTCACCATGGAGGGGTGAGGATGGCACAGATACGCAGTATTTT	CASSPWRGEDGTDTQYF
-	TRBV18	TRBJ1-5	many	TGTGCCAGCTCAAGCGGGGCCGGCAATCAGCCCCAGCATTTT	CASSSGAGNQPQHF
-	TRBV7-9	TRBJ2-1	-	TGTGCCAGCACCACATCCGGGACACCTCACAATGAGCAGTTCTTC	CASTTSGTPHNEQFF
-	TRBV20-1	TRBJ2-1	few	TGCAGTGCTACCGTCTCGGGCGGCTCCTACAATGAGCAGTTCTTC	CSATVSGGSYNEQFF
TRBD2	TRBV7-6	TRBJ2-1	-	TGTGCCAGCAGCTTTTTAGGGACTATGAATGAGCAGTTCTTC	CASSFLGTMNEQFF
-	TRBV27	TRBJ2-1	-	TGTGCCAGCAGTTCCGGGAGTGGTAGAAATGAGCAGTTCTTC	CASSSGSGRNEQFF
-	TRBV7-2	TRBJ1-4	-	TGTGCCAGCAGAAAGGGGTCTAATAATGAAAAACCGTTTTTT	CASRKGSNNEKPFF